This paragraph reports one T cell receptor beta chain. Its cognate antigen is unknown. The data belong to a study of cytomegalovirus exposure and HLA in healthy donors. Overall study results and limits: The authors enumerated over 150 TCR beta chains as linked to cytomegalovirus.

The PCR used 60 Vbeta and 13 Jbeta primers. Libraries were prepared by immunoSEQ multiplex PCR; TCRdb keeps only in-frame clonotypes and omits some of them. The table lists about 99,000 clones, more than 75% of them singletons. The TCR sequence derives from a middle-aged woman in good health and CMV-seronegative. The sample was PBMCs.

The CDR3 sequence is CASSTPARPYNEQFF. CDR3 DNA sequence: TGTGCCAGCAGCACGCCAGCCAGGCCGTACAATGAGCAGTTCTTC. V gene TRBV2 combines with J gene TRBJ2-1, with D hard to call. In germline, CDR1 is SNHLY, CDR2 FYNNEI. The CDR3 is 15 residues long. Trimming cost V 6 bases and J 4 bases, with 16 bases left between them.